One sample yielded the 25 T cell receptor beta chains listed below, sequenced in a study of T cell repertoires in cytomegalovirus infection. A single record per CDR3 protein comes from TCRdb applying MiXCR to the reads. The repertoire has approximately 990,000 distinct CDR3 sequences, under 40% of them found once; the top ten carry roughly 13%. Antigens of these TCRs are unknown. The sequencing here drew on cultured CD8+ T cells from PBMCs, taken from culture after CMV antigen stimulation. The origin of the receptors is a human donor in good health (CMV status not recorded). Some clones in this sample may be carry-over from other donors' samples.

This clonotype has just a few counts. The V gene is TRBV7-9, the J gene TRBJ2-1, with TRBD2 matching 7 bases. The CDR3 contains 12 residues. V lost 8 bases and J lost 6; bases outside the gene matches: 4. Germline loops: CDR1 SEHNR, CDR2 FQNEAQ (reference sequence). The CDR3, as DNA: TGTGCCAGCTGGGGCGGGAGCAATGAGCAGTTCTTC. This sequence encodes CASWGGSNEQFF.

The V gene is TRBV6-5, the J gene TRBJ2-5; TRBD2 aligns across 10 bases. The V gene end was trimmed by 2 bases and the J gene end by 5 bases; junction bases not matched to a gene: 11. CDR1 is MNHEY, CDR2 SVGAGI, per germline. This CDR3 comprises 17 residues. The CDR3 region has the DNA TGTGCCAGCAGTTACGGCTTAAGCGGGGGGGCCGGGGAGACCCAGTACTTC. Protein: CASSYGLSGGAGETQYF.

The chain uses TRBV28 and TRBJ2-5; 8 nucleotides match TRBD1. V shed 7 bases and J 5 bases; nucleotides not matched to a gene: 15. The CDR3 length is 16 residues. The V gene's germline CDR1 is MDHEN and CDR2 SYDVKM. The DNA for the CDR3 is TGTGCCAGCACCCCACCCAGGGGGCCGGGACGGGAGACCCAGTACTTC. Residues: CASTPPRGPGRETQYF. The entire variable domain, with the rest obtained from reference TRBV28 and TRBJ2-5, is as follows: DVKVTQSSRYLVKRTGEKVFLECVQDMDHENMFWYRQDPGLGLRLIYFSYDVKMKEKGDIPEGYSVSREKKERFSLILESASTNQTSMYLCASTPPRGPGRETQYFGPGTRLLVL.

The genes are TRBV5-1 and TRBJ2-1; D is unresolved. Germline V CDR1 and CDR2: SGHRS, YFSETQ. The CDR3 has 16 amino acids. V lost 0 bases to trimming and J lost 3 bases, with 13 bases between them. CDR3: CASSLAVNIHYNEQFF. The CDR3 nucleotides read TGCGCCAGCAGCTTGGCCGTCAACATTCACTACAATGAGCAGTTCTTC.

This clonotype was recorded a few times. The chain recombines TRBV10-3 with TRBJ2-1, with D perhaps given as TRBD1 or TRBD2 (5 bases each). This CDR3 contains 14 residues. Deletions cut 10 bases from V and 7 bases from J, with 20 bases between. Germline V gene data show CDR1 as ENHRY and CDR2 as SYGVKD. CDR3 nucleotides: TGTGCCACCAACACAGGTCCCTCGGGGAATGAGCAGTTCTTC. As protein: CATNTGPSGNEQFF.

This rearrangement joins TRBV5-1 to TRBJ2-3; D perhaps matches TRBD1 (6 bases). The CDR3 is 14 amino acids. V was shortened by 3 bases and J by 4 bases, with 12 bases between the two germline ends. The germline V gene has CDR1 SGHRS and CDR2 YFSETQ. In nucleotides, the CDR3 is TGCGCCAGCAGCTACCGGACAGAAGCAGATACGCAGTATTTT. This gives the protein CASSYRTEADTQYF.

This clonotype was detected only a few times. The rearrangement joins TRBV7-9 to TRBJ2-3, with a weak D call TRBD1 (7 bases). Germline V lookup: CDR1 SEHNR, CDR2 FQNEAQ (reference sequence). The CDR3 runs to 15 residues. The ends were cut back, 7 bases at V and 1 base at J, with 15 bases in the middle. The CDR3 DNA follows: TGTGCCAGCACCGGGGGTACAGGGGGCACAGATACGCAGTATTTT. It encodes CASTGGTGGTDTQYF.

The rearrangement uses TRBV19 and TRBJ2-1; 7 nucleotides agree with TRBD1. CDR3 length: 17 amino acids. Trimming took 2 bases from V and 4 from J; bases not matched to a gene: 11. Germline V gives CDR1 LNHDA, CDR2 SQIVND (reference sequence). CDR3 sequence reads: CASSIRAPDRVYNEQFF. The CDR3 DNA is TGTGCCAGTAGTATAAGGGCCCCTGACAGGGTGTACAATGAGCAGTTCTTC.

With respect to this clonotype: A much larger clone differs by one base, so this may be a read error. The chain is built from TRBV7-4 and TRBJ2-3, with 7 bases lining up with TRBD1. CDR3 length: 11 amino acids. Germline values: CDR1 SGHVT, CDR2 SQSDAQ. The CDR3 DNA sequence: TGTGCCAGCAGCTCCTCATGGGACAGCAATTTT. Translating gives CASSSSWDSNF.

The gene calls are TRBV6-2 or TRBV6-3 and TRBJ2-7; maybe TRBD2 (6 bases). V was trimmed by 1 base and J by 0 bases, leaving 7 bases between them. The CDR3 runs to 14 residues. The germline gives CDR1 MNHEY, CDR2 SVGEGT. This CDR3 reads CASSYFGGSYEQYF. The CDR3 bases are TGTGCCAGCAGTTACTTCGGGGGCTCCTACGAGCAGTACTTC.

Comments on this clonotype: A much larger clone lies one base from this, so it may be a read error. V usage is TRBV7-6 and J usage is TRBJ1-3; tentatively, D is TRBD1 (6 bases). Germline loops: CDR1 SGHVS, CDR2 FNYEAQ. CDR3 length: 16 residues. CDR3 amino acids: CTSSASLTGSGNTIYF. The CDR3 DNA sequence: TGTACCAGCAGCGCCTCCTTGACAGGCTCTGGAAACACCATATATTTT.

This clonotype has only a few counts. J is TRBJ2-1 and V is TRBV7-9; the match to TRBD2 covers 8 bases. This CDR3 region has 13 residues. Trimming took 7 bases from V and 5 from J; bases not matched to a gene: 4. Germline CDR1 reads SEHNR; CDR2 reads FQNEAQ (reference sequence). The CDR3 sequence is CASNRGGDNEQFF. The CDR3 nucleotides are TGTGCCAGCAACCGGGGGGGGGACAATGAGCAGTTCTTC. Full variable domain (outside the CDR3, taken from reference TRBV7-9 and TRBJ2-1): DTGVSQNPRHKITKRGQNVTFRCDPISEHNRLYWYRQTLGQGPEFLTYFQNEAQLEKSRLLSDRFSAERPKGSFSTLEIQRTEQGDSAMYLCASNRGGDNEQFFGPGTRLTVL.

This sequence joins TRBV20-1 and TRBJ2-1, with D perhaps given as TRBD1 or TRBD2 (5 bases each). The ends were cut back, 6 bases at V and 0 bases at J, with 12 bases in the middle. The germline CDR1 and CDR2 sequences are DFQATT and SNEGSKA (reference sequence). This CDR3 has 14 amino acids. This CDR3 is CSAWDESSYNEQFF. The CDR3 DNA reads TGCAGTGCCTGGGACGAGAGCTCCTACAATGAGCAGTTCTTC.

The rearrangement uses TRBV2 and TRBJ2-2; D is possibly TRBD2 (6 bases). This CDR3 comprises 16 residues. CDR1 is SNHLY, CDR2 FYNNEI, per germline. V dropped 7 bases and J dropped 3 bases, with 18 bases sitting between them. In DNA, the CDR3 is TGTGCCAGCATCGATTGGGGGACTTCTGACACCGGGGAGCTGTTTTTT. Translated, it gives CASIDWGTSDTGELFF.

The CDR3, as DNA: TGTGCCAGCAGCTCGGACAGACCGAACACTGAAGCTTTCTTT. Translating gives CASSSDRPNTEAFF. The rearrangement joins TRBV6-2 or TRBV6-3 to TRBJ1-1; tentatively, D is TRBD1 (6 bases). The CDR3 runs to 14 residues. V was cut by 6 bases and J by 1 base, with 12 bases left in between. Looked up from germline, CDR1 is MNHEY and CDR2 is SVGEGT.

The V and J genes are TRBV12-3 or TRBV12-4 and TRBJ2-1; 7 bases are shared with TRBD1. Germline trimming cut 8 bases from V and 2 bases from J; bases unmatched to any gene: 6. This CDR3 spans 14 amino acids. CDR3 protein: CASGRQGAYNEQFF. In nucleotides, the CDR3 is TGTGCCAGCGGGCGACAGGGAGCCTACAATGAGCAGTTCTTC.

The genes are TRBV2 and TRBJ2-5, with 7 nucleotides matching TRBD2. Germline V CDR1 and CDR2: SNHLY, FYNNEI. V lost 3 bases and J lost 2; bases outside the gene matches: 6. The CDR3 sequence is 15 residues long. The CDR3 reads CASSEGGLPQETQYF. The DNA of the CDR3 is TGTGCCAGCAGTGAGGGAGGGCTCCCACAAGAGACCCAGTACTTC.

The chain employs TRBV28 and TRBJ2-7; 8 positions match TRBD1. The germline V gene encodes CDR1 MDHEN and CDR2 SYDVKM. With V trimmed by 5 bases and J by 2 bases, 8 bases remained unmatched. The CDR3 consists of 15 residues. CDR3 sequence reads: CASSSQGAPAYEQYV. The CDR3, as DNA: TGTGCCAGCAGTAGTCAGGGGGCCCCTGCCTACGAGCAGTACGTC.

This clonotype was observed at least ten times. J is TRBJ2-3 and V is TRBV7-2; D gene uncertain. The CDR3 sequence is 15 residues long. Between the trimmed V and J ends, which lost 1 base and 2 bases, there was a span of 10 bases. The germline V gene encodes CDR1 SGHTA and CDR2 FQGNSA. The CDR3 spells CASSLVAGDTDTQYF. Here the CDR3 DNA reads TGTGCCAGCAGCTTAGTGGCAGGAGACACAGATACGCAGTATTTT.

A few counts support this clonotype. The chain carries TRBV27 and TRBJ2-6; D perhaps matches TRBD1 (6 bases). The germline gives CDR1 MNHEY, CDR2 SMNVEV (reference sequence). The CDR3 is 16 residues long. Trimming pared 6 bases from V and 0 bases from J, leaving 12 bases between. The CDR3 spells CASRTGYNSGANVLTF. In DNA form, the CDR3 reads TGTGCCAGCAGGACAGGATATAACTCTGGGGCCAACGTCCTGACTTTC.

The J gene is TRBJ2-5, the V gene TRBV18; weak D call: TRBD2 (5 bases). V lost 4 bases and J lost 4, with 19 bases in between. Per the germline V gene, CDR1 is KGHSH and CDR2 is LQKENI. The CDR3 is made up of 16 amino acids. The CDR3 nucleotides read TGTGCCAGCTCACTCTCCTCGACTCCGGAGGTAGAGACCCAGTACTTC. Amino acids: CASSLSSTPEVETQYF.

This clonotype was recorded many times. The CDR3 reads CASSATGGRMNTEAFF. CDR3 nucleotides: TGTGCCAGCAGCGCAACAGGGGGGAGGATGAACACTGAAGCTTTCTTT. This rearrangement joins TRBV7-6 to TRBJ1-1; 8 bases agree with TRBD1. This CDR3 comprises 16 residues. The ends lost 5 bases at V and 0 bases at J; junction bases unmatched: 8. Germline lookup yields CDR1 SGHVS and CDR2 FNYEAQ.

This clonotype was found a few times. This chain connects TRBV7-9 to TRBJ1-3; no firm D call. Germline loops: CDR1 SEHNR, CDR2 FQNEAQ (reference sequence). This CDR3 spans 16 amino acids. V was pared by 1 base and J by 0 bases, with 10 bases between. CDR3 protein: CASSLVGGFSGNTIYF. The CDR3 nucleotides read TGTGCCAGCAGCTTAGTCGGCGGATTCTCTGGAAACACCATATATTTT.

This chain connects TRBV4-2 to TRBJ2-1; D possibly corresponds to TRBD2 (6 bases). The V end lost 1 base, the J end lost 6 bases, and 19 bases lay between the germline ends. This CDR3 is built from 17 residues. The V gene's germline CDR1 is LGHNA and CDR2 YNFKEQ. In DNA form, the CDR3 reads TGTGCCAGCAGCCAAGGAGTTGGCGCGTTGGGGGGCAATGAGCAGTTCTTC. Translation: CASSQGVGALGGNEQFF.

The chain employs TRBV12-3 or TRBV12-4 and TRBJ2-5; the match to TRBD1 covers 7 bases. The CDR3 is 18 residues long. The V and J ends lost 2 bases and 6 bases, in that order; junction bases with no gene match: 18. CDR3 sequence: CASSLSSSGTADSKTQYF. In DNA form, the CDR3 reads TGTGCCAGCAGTTTAAGCAGTTCCGGGACAGCGGACTCCAAGACCCAGTACTTC.